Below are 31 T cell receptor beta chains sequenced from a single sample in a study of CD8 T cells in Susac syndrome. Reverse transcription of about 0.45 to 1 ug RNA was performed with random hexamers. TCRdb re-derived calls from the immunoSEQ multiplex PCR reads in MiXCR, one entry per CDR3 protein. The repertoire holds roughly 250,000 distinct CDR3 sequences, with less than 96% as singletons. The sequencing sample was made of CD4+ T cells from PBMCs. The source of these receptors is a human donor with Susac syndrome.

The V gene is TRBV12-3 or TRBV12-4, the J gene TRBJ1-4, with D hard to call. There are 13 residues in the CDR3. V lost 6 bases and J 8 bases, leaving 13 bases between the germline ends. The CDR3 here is CASSIRPNEKLFF. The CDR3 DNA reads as TGTGCCAGCAGCATTCGCCCGAACGAAAAACTGTTTTTT.

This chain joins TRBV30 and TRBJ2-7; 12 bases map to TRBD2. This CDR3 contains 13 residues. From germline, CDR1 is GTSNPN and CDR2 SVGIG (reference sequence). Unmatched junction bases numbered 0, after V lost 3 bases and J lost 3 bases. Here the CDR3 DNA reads TGTGCCTGGAGGACTAGCGGGAGCTACGAGCAGTACTTC. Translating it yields CAWRTSGSYEQYF.

The CDR3 region is CSVGGPGGGATETQYF. CDR3 in DNA: TGCAGCGTTGGGGGCCCTGGGGGGGGCGCAACGGAGACCCAGTACTTC. This chain uses TRBV29-1 with TRBJ2-5, with TRBD2 as a possible D gene (7 bases). Between the trimmed V and J ends, which lost 4 bases and 5 bases, there was a span of 23 bases. Germline V gene sequence: CDR1 SQVTM, CDR2 ANQGSEA. CDR3 size: 16 residues.

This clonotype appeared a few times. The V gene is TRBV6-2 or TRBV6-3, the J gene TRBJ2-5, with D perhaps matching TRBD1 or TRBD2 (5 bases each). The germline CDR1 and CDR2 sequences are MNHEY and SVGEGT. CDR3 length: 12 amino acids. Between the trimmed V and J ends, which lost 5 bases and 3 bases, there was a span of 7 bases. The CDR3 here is CASSQGEETQYF. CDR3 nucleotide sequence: TGTGCCAGCAGTCAGGGAGAAGAGACCCAGTACTTC.

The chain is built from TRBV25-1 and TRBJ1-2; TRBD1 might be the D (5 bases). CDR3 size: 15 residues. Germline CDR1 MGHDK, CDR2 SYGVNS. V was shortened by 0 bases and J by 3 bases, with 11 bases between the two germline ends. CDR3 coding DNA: TGTGCCAGCAGTGAATATGTCGGGACGGACTATGGCTACACCTTC. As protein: CASSEYVGTDYGYTF.

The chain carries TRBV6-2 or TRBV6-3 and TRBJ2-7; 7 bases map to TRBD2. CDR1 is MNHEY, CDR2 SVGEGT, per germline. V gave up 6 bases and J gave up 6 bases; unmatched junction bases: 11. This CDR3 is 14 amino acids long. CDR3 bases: TGTGCCAGCAGATCAGCGGGGACTCCCCTCGAGCAGTACTTC. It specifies CASRSAGTPLEQYF.

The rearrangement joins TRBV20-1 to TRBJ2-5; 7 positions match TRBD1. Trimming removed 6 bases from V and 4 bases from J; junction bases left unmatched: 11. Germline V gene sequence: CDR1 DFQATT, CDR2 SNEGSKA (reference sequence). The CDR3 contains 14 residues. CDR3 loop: CSASGTVGLETQYF. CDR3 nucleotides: TGCAGTGCATCTGGGACAGTTGGGTTAGAGACCCAGTACTTC.

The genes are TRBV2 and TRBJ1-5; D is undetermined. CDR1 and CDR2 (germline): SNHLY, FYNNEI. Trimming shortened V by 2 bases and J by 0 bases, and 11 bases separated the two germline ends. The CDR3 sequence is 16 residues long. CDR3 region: CASSESAGNSNQPQHF. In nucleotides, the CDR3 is TGTGCCAGCAGTGAATCGGCAGGCAATAGCAATCAGCCCCAGCATTTT. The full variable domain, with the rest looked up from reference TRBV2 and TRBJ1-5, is EPEVTQTPSHQVTQMGQEVILRCVPISNHLYFYWYRQILGQKVEFLVSFYNNEISEKSEIFDDQFSVERPDGSNFTLKIRSTKLEDSAMYFCASSESAGNSNQPQHFGDGTRLSIL.

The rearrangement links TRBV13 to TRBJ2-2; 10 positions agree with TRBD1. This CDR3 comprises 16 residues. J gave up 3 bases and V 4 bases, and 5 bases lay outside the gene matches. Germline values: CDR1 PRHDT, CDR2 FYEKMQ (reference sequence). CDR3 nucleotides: TGTGCCAGCAGCTGGGGACAGGGGCCGTACACCGGGGAGCTGTTTTTT. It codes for CASSWGQGPYTGELFF.

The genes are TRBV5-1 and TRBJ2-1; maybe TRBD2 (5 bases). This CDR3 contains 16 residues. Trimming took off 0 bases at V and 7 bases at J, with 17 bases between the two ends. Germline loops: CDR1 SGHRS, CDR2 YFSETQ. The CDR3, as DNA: TGCGCCAGCAGCTTGGCCGGAGAGAAGGGAGATAATGAGCAGTTCTTC. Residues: CASSLAGEKGDNEQFF.

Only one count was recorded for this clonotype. CDR3 coding DNA: TGTGCCAGTAGTATGATGGTGGGCAGGGGAAGTGGCTACACCTTC. Translated, it gives CASSMMVGRGSGYTF. The chain employs TRBV19 and TRBJ1-2; D is perhaps TRBD1 (6 bases). The germline V and J ends were trimmed by 3 bases and 7 bases, with 18 bases remaining between them. Per germline, CDR1 LNHDA and CDR2 SQIVND (reference sequence). The CDR3 runs to 15 residues.

The DNA of the CDR3 is TGTGCCTGGAGTCCGACACCGGGCCCCGAAAAACTGTTTTTT. The encoded protein is CAWSPTPGPEKLFF. V is TRBV30 and J is TRBJ1-4; D not resolved. CDR3 length: 14 amino acids. Germline V CDR1 and CDR2: GTSNPN, SVGIG (reference sequence). Trimming cost V 2 bases and J 8 bases, with 15 bases left between them.

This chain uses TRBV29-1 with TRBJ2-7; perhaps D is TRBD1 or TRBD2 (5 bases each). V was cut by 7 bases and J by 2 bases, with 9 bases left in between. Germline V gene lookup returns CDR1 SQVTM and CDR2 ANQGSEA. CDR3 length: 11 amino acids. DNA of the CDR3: TGCAGCGGAGGGGTGACCTACGAGCAGTACTTC. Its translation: CSGGVTYEQYF.

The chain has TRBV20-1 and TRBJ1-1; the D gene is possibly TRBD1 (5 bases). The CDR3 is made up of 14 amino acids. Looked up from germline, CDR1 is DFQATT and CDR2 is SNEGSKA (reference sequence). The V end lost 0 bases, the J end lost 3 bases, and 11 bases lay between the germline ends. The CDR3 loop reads CSARDPRGDTEAFF. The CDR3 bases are TGCAGTGCTAGAGATCCGCGGGGCGACACTGAAGCTTTCTTT.

In nucleotides, the CDR3 is TGCGCCAGCAGCCTCGGGACAGGGGCTCTCTATGGCTACACCTTC. This codes for CASSLGTGALYGYTF. The gene calls are TRBV4-1 and TRBJ1-2; 10 bases match TRBD1. Germline assignment: CDR1 MGHRA and CDR2 YSYEKL. Losses at the gene ends were 4 bases for V and 4 bases for J; bases not matched to a gene: 6. The CDR3 extends over 15 amino acids.

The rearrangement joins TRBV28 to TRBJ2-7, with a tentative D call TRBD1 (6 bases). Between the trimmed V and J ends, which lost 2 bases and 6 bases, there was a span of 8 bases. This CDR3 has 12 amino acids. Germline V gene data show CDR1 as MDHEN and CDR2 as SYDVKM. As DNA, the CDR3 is TGTGCCAGCAGTTTAGGGACATTCGAGCAGTACTTC. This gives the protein CASSLGTFEQYF.

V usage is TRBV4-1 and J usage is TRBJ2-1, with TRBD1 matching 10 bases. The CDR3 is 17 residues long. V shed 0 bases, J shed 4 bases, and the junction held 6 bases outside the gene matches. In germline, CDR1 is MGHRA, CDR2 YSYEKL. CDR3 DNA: TGCGCCAGCAGCCAAGATCCCCGGGACAGGGGTTACAATGAGCAGTTCTTC. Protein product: CASSQDPRDRGYNEQFF.

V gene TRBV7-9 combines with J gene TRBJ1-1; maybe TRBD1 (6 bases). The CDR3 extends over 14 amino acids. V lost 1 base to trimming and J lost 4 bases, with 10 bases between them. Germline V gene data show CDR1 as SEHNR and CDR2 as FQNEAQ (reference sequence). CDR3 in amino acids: CASSLGKGGTEAFF. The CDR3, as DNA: TGTGCCAGCAGCTTAGGGAAGGGGGGCACTGAAGCTTTCTTT.

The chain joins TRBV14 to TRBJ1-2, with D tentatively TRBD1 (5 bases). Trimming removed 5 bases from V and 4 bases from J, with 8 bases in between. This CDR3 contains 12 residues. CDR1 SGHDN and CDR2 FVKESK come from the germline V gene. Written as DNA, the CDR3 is TGTGCCAGCAGCTTTGACAGCTATGGCTACACCTTC. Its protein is CASSFDSYGYTF.

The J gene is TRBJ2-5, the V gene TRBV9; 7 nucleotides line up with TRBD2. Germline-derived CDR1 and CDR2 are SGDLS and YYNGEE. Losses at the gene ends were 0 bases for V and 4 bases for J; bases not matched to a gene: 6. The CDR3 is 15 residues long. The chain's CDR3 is CASSVEAGALETQYF. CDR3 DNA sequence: TGTGCCAGCAGCGTAGAGGCGGGAGCTCTAGAGACCCAGTACTTC.

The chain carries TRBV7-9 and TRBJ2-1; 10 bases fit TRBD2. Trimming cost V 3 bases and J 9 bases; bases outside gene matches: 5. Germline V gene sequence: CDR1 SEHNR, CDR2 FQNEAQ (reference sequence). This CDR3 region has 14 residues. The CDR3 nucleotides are TGTGCCAGCAGCTTGGCAGCGGGAGGGGGTGAGCAGTTCTTC. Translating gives CASSLAAGGGEQFF.

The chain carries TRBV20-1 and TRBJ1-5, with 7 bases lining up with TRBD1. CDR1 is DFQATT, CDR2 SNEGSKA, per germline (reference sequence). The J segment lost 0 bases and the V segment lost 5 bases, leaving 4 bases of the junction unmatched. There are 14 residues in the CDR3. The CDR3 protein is CSADRDNSNQPQHF. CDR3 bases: TGCAGTGCTGACAGGGACAATAGCAATCAGCCCCAGCATTTT.

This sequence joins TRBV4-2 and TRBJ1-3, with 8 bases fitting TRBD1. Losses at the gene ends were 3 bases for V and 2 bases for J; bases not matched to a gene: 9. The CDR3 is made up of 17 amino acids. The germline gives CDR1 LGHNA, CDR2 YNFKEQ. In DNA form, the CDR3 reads TGTGCCAGCAGCCAGCAGGGGGCGAATCTCCCTGGAAACACCATATATTTT. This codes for CASSQQGANLPGNTIYF.

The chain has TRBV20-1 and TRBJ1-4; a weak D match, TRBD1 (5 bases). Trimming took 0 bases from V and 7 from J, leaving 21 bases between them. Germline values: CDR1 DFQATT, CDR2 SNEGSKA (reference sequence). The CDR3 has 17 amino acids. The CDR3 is CSARDRASLGGGEKLFF. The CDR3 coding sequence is TGCAGTGCTAGAGATCGGGCCTCGCTGGGGGGGGGTGAAAAACTGTTTTTT.

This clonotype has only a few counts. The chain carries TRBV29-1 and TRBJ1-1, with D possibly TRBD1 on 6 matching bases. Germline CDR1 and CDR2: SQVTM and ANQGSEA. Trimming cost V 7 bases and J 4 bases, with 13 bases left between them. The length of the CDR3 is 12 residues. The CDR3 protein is CSASTGLTEAFF. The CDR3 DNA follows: TGCAGCGCATCGACAGGTCTCACTGAAGCTTTCTTT.

CDR3 coding DNA: TGCAGCTCTTATTTACTAGCAGCCAATGAGCAGTTCTTC. This codes for CSSYLLAANEQFF. The chain employs TRBV29-1 and TRBJ2-1; weak D call: TRBD2 (6 bases). Per the germline V gene, CDR1 is SQVTM and CDR2 is ANQGSEA. Trimming pared 8 bases from V and 6 bases from J, leaving 17 bases between. The CDR3 contains 13 residues.

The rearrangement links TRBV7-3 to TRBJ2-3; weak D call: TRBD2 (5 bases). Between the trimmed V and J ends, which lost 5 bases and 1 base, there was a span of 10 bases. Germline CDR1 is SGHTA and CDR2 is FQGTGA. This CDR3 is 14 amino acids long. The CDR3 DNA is TGTGCCAGCAGCCCTCTTAGCGGCACAGATACGCAGTATTTT. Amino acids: CASSPLSGTDTQYF.

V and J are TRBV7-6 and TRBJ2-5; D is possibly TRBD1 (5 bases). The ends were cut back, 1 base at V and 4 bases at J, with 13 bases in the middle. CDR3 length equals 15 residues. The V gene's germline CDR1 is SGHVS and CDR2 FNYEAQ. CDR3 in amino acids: CASSLGQGSRETQYF. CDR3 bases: TGTGCCAGCAGCTTAGGGCAGGGTAGTCGAGAGACCCAGTACTTC.

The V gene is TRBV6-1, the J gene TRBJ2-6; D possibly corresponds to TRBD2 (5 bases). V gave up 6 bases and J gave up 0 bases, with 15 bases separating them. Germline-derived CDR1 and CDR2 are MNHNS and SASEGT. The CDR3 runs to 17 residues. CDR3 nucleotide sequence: TGTGCCAGCAGCCTCTGGGAGATTAGCTCTGGGGCCAACGTCCTGACTTTC. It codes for CASSLWEISSGANVLTF.

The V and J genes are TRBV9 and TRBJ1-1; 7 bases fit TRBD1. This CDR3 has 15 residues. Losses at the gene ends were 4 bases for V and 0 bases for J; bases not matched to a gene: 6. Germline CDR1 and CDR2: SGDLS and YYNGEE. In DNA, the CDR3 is TGTGCCAGCAGCCCGGGACAGAGCATGAACACTGAAGCTTTCTTT. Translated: CASSPGQSMNTEAFF.

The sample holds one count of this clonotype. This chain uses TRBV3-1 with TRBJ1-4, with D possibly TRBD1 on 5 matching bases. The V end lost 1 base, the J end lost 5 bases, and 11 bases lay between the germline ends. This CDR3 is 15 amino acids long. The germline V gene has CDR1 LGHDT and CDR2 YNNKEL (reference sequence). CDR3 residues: CASSQGAGSNEKLFF. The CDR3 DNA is TGTGCCAGCAGCCAAGGGGCAGGGTCAAATGAAAAACTGTTTTTT.